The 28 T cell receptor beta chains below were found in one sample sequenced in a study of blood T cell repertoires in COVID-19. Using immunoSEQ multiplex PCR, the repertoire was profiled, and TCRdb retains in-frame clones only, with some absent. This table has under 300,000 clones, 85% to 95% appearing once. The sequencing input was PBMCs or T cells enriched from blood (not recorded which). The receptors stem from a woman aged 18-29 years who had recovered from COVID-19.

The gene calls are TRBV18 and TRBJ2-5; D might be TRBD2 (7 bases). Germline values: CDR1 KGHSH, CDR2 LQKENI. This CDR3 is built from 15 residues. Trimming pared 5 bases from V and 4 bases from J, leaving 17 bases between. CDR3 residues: CASSMERRGGETQYF. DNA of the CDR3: TGTGCCAGCTCAATGGAGCGGAGGGGGGGAGAGACCCAGTACTTC.

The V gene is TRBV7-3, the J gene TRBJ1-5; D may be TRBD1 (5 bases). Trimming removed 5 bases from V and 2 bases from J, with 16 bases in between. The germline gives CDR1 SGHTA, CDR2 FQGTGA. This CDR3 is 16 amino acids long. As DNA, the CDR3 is TGTGCCAGCAGCCCGATTGGCGGGGGGGGCAATCAGCCCCAGCATTTT. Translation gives CASSPIGGGGNQPQHF.

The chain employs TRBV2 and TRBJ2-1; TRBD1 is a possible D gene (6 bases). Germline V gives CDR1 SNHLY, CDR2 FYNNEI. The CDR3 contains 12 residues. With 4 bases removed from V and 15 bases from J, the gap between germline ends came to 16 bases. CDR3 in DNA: TGTGCCAGCAGTGGCTTAACCCCCAGGGGGTTCTTC. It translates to CASSGLTPRGFF.

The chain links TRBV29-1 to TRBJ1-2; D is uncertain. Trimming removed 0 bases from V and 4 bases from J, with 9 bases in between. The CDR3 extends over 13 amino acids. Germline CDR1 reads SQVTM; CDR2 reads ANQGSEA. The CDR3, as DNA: TGCAGCGTTGAAGATCCAGAGGGCTATGGCTACACCTTC. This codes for CSVEDPEGYGYTF.

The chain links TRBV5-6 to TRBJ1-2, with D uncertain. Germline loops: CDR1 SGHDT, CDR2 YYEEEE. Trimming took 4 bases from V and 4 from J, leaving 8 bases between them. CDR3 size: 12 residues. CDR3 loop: CASSKVSYGYTF. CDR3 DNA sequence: TGTGCCAGCAGCAAAGTCAGCTATGGCTACACCTTC.

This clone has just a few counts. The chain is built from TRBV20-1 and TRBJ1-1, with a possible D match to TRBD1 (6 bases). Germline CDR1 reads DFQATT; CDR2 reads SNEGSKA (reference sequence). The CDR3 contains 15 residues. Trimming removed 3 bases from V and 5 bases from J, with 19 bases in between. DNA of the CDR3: TGCAGTGCTAGTGCCGGACAGATATCTCTAACTGAAGCTTTCTTT. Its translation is CSASAGQISLTEAFF.

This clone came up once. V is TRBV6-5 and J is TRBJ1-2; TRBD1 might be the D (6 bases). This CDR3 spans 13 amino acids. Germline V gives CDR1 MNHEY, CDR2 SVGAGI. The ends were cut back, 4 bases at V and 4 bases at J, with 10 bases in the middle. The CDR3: CASSWTATYGYTF. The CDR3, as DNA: TGTGCCAGCAGTTGGACAGCGACCTATGGCTACACCTTC.

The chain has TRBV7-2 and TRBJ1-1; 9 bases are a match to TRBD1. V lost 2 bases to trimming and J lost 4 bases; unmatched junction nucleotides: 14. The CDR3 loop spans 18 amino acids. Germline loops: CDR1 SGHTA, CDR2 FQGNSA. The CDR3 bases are TGTGCCAGCAGCTTAAGTTTGTTTTTTGGGACAGGGATCACTGAAGCTTTCTTT. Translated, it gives CASSLSLFFGTGITEAFF. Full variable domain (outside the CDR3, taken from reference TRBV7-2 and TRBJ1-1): GAGVSQSPSNKVTEKGKDVELRCDPISGHTALYWYRQSLGQGLEFLIYFQGNSAPDKSGLPSDRFSAERTGGSVSTLTIQRTQQEDSAVYLCASSLSLFFGTGITEAFFGQGTRLTVV.

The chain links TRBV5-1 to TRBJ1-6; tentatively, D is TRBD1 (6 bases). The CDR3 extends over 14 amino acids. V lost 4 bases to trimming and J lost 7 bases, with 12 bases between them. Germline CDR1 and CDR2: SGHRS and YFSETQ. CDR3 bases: TGCGCCAGCAGCACCGGGACAACCAATTCACCCCTCCACTTT. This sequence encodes CASSTGTTNSPLHF.

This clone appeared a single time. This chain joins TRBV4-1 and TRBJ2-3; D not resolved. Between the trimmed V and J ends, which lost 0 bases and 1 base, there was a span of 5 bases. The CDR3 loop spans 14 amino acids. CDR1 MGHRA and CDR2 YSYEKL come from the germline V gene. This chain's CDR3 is CASSQDSGTDTQYF. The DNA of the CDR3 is TGCGCCAGCAGCCAAGATTCGGGCACAGATACGCAGTATTTT.

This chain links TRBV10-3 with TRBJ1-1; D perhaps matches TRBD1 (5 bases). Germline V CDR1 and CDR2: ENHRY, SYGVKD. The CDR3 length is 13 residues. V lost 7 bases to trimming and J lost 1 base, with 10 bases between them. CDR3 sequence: CAIKAGENTEAFF. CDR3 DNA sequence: TGTGCCATCAAGGCGGGGGAGAACACTGAAGCTTTCTTT.

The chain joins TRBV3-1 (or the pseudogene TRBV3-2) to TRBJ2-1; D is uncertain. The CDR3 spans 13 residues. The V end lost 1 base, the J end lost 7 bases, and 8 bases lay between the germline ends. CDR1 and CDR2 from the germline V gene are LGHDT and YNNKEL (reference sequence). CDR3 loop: CASSQGSKNEQFF. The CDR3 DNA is TGTGCCAGCAGCCAAGGATCTAAGAATGAGCAGTTCTTC.

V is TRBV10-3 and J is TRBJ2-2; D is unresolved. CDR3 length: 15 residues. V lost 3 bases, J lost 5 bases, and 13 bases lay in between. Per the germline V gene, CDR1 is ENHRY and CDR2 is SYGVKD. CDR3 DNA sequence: TGTGCCATCAGTGAATTGGCAGGAACTACCGGGGAGCTGTTTTTT. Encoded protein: CAISELAGTTGELFF.

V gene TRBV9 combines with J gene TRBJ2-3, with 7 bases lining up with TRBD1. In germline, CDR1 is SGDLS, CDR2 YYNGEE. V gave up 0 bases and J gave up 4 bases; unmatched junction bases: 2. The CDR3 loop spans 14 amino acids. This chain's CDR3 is CASSVGQGADTQYF. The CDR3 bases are TGTGCCAGCAGCGTAGGTCAGGGGGCAGATACGCAGTATTTT.

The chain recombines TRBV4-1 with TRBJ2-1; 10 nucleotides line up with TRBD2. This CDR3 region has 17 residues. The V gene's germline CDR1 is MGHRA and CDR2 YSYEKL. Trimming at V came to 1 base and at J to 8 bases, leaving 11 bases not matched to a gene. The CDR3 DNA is TGCGCCAGCAGCCAAGCTTCTCGTCTAGCGGGAGTCGATGAGCAGTTCTTC. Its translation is CASSQASRLAGVDEQFF.

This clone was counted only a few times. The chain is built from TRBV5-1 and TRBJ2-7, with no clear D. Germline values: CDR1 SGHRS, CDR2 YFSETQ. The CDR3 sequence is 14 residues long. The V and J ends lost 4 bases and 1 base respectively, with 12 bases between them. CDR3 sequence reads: CASSPSSPSYEQYF. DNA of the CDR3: TGCGCCAGCAGCCCGAGTAGCCCTTCCTACGAGCAGTACTTC.

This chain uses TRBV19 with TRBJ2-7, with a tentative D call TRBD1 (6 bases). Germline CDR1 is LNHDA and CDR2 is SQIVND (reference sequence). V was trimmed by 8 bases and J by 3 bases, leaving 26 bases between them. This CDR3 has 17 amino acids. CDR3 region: CASPKRGTGHRYYEQYF. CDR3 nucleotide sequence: TGTGCCAGTCCAAAACGGGGTACGGGACACCGCTACTACGAGCAGTACTTC.

CDR3 protein: CASSRPGTPYNEQFF. For the CDR3, the DNA is TGTGCCAGTAGTAGACCCGGGACACCTTACAATGAGCAGTTCTTC. The J gene is TRBJ2-1, the V gene TRBV19, with a tentative D call TRBD1 (6 bases). The germline CDR1 and CDR2 sequences are LNHDA and SQIVND (reference sequence). The V and J ends lost 4 bases and 4 bases respectively, with 14 bases between them. The CDR3 length is 15 residues.

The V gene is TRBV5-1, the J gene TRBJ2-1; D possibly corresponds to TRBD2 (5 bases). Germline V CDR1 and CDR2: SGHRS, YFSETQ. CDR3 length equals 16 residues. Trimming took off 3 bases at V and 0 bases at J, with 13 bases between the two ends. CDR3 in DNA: TGCGCCAGCAGCTCGGTCGGGGTAAGCTCCTACAATGAGCAGTTCTTC. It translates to CASSSVGVSSYNEQFF.

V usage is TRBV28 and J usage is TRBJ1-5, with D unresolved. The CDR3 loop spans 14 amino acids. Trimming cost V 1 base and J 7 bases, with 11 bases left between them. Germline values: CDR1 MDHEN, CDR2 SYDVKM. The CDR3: CASSLSAASQPQHF. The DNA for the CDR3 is TGTGCCAGCAGTTTATCGGCGGCATCGCAGCCCCAGCATTTT.

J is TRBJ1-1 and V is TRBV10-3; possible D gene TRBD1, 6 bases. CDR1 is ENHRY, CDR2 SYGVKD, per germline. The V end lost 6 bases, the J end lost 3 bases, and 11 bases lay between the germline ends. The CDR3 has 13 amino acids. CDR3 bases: TGTGCCATCAGGCAGGGGTTCGACACTGAAGCTTTCTTT. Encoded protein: CAIRQGFDTEAFF.

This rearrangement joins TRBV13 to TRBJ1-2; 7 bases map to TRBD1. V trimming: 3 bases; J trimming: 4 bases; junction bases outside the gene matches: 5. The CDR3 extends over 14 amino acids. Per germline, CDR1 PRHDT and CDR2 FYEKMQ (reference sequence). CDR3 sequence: CASSLNRGSYGYTF. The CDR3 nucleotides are TGTGCCAGCAGCTTGAACAGGGGTTCCTATGGCTACACCTTC.

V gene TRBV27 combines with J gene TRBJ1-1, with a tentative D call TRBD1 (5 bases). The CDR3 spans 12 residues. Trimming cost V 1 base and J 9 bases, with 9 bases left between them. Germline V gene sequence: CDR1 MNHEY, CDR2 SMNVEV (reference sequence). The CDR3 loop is CASSLLGGKAFF. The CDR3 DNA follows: TGTGCCAGCAGTTTATTGGGGGGGAAAGCTTTCTTT.

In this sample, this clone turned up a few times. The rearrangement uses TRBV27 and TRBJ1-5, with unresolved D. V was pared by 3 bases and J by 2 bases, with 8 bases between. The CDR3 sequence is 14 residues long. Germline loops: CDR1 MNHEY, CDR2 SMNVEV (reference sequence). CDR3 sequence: CASSFWSGNQPQHF. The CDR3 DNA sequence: TGTGCCAGCAGTTTCTGGTCAGGCAATCAGCCCCAGCATTTT.

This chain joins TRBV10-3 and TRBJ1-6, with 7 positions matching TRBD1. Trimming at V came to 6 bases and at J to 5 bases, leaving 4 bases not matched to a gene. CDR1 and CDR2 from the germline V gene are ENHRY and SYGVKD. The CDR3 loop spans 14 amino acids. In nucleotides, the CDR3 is TGTGCCATCAGGACCGGGACAGATAATTCACCCCTCCACTTT. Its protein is CAIRTGTDNSPLHF.

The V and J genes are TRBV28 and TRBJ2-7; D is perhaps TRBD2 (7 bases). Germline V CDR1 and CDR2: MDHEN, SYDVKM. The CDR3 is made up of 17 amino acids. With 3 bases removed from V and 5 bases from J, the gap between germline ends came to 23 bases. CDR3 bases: TGTGCCAGCAGTTTTGAGGCGGGGGCCCTCTTCGGGGACGAGCAGTACTTC. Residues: CASSFEAGALFGDEQYF.

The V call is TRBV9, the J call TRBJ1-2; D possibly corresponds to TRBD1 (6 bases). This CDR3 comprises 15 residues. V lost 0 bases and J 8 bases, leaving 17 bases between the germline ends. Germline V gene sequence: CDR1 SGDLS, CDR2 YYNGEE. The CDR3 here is CASSVEGRGRTGYTF. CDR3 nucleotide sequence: TGTGCCAGCAGCGTAGAGGGCAGGGGCCGGACGGGCTACACCTTC. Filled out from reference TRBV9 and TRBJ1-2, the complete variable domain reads DSGVTQTPKHLITATGQRVTLRCSPRSGDLSVYWYQQSLDQGLQFLIQYYNGEERAKGNILERFSAQQFPDLHSELNLSSLELGDSALYFCASSVEGRGRTGYTFGSGTRLTVV.

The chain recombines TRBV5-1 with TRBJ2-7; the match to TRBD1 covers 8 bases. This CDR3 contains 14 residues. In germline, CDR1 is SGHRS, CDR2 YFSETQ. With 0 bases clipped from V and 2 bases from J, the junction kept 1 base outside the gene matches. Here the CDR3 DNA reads TGCGCCAGCAGCTTGGACAGGGGGGCCTACGAGCAGTACTTC. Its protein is CASSLDRGAYEQYF.